This record looks at one T cell receptor beta chain sequence and its context. Germline V gene lookup returns CDR1 MNHEY and CDR2 SMNVEV (reference sequence). Trimming left V 4 bases short and J 6 bases short, with 22 bases between. The CDR3 contains 17 residues. Original analysis: For nucleated cells, counts were estimated from reference gene primer amplification. The protocol was immunoSEQ multiplex PCR, while the TCRdb copy is restricted to in-frame clones and leaves out a portion. Clone size and the V and J calls come from that table; the DNA yielded D and trimming. The repertoire consists of about 120,000 clones, with 87% occurring once and the leading ten covering about 8%. The sample comes from a study of blood T cell repertoires in COVID-19.

The clonotype was recovered from a human donor in a cohort sampled during active COVID-19. Sequenced sample: peripheral blood. The rearrangement links TRBV27 to TRBJ1-5; D call uncertain. CDR3 in DNA: TGTGCCAGCAGTTCTCTTCAGAAGGAGGGCTCAAGTCAGCCCCAGCATTTT. Amino acids: CASSSLQKEGSSQPQHF.